This T cell receptor (beta chain) stems from a study of blood T cell repertoires in COVID-19 (dated by TCRdb to about 2020). General notes on the study: The collaborator samples originated in the United States, Italy and Spain and spanned the acute and convalescent phases of COVID-19. Samples were obtained from the ongoing ImmuneRACE study (first 160 participants) and from 1,254 subjects provided by 6 global collaborators. The material from the prospective study consisted of cDNA or gDNA derived from T cells, B-cell-depleted T cells, or PBMCs. The repertoires were released in a freely available public database meant as a resource for research on the immune response to SARS-CoV-2. A de-identified subject ID, COVID-19 status, age in years and sex were almost always included in the sample metadata. Where available, HLA class I and class II types were taken from metadata supplied by the sample provider and were not determined by assay-based typing. Deeply sampled blood TCRbeta repertoires from subjects exposed to, actively infected with, or recovered from COVID-19 were included in the dataset.

TCRbeta CDR3 regions were amplified from genomic DNA using the immunoSEQ Assay, a bias-controlled multiplex PCR. As for the authors' bioinformatics: The number of nucleated cells in each sample was estimated by amplification of reference gene primers within the assay. To quantify the absolute abundance of each unique TCRbeta CDR3 rearrangement, sequence reads were collapsed and filtered. Productive Simpson clonality was computed per sample as the square root of Simpson's diversity index over productive rearrangements. This is the immuneACCESS table as TCRdb keeps it, with only in-frame sequences that have V and J called. A part of the clones is gone; compared with another copy, unresolved V genes explain less than half, and the rest is unexplained. V and J calls and clone size follow that table, whereas D and trimming were derived from the DNA. This sample is represented by 60,000 to 70,000 clones; about 91% of them were singletons. Around 13% of the sample goes to the ten largest clones.

Study-wide conclusions, independent of this receptor: The quantity of clinical and demographic metadata differed by source and by participant and was supplied without curation.

V lost 2 bases and J lost 9 bases, and the count of bases not matched to a germline gene is 0. The cysteine opens and the phenylalanine closes a CDR3 of 13 amino acids. The entry retains the CDR3 DNA only, 39 bases that are in frame from base 1. The germline V gene encodes CDR1 SGHTA and CDR2 FQGTGA. Remarks on this clone: The antigen this receptor binds is unknown. No base qualities exist here, and no much larger clone lies one base off it.

The collaborating institutions used their own protocols to collect whole blood in K2EDTA tubes. For TCRbeta analysis, collaborators shipped samples in one of three forms: frozen whole blood, isolated PBMCs, or DNA extracted from either of those sample types. Input material: peripheral blood. The receptor chain draws on TRBV7-3 and TRBJ2-1, and 11 junctional nucleotides match TRBD2. The sequence was collected from a human donor with active COVID-19. The donor label of this sample is uncertain. The DNA sequence is TGTGCCAGCAGCTTACTAGCGGGAGGTGAGCAGTTCTTC. This encodes CASSLLAGGEQFF.